These 20 T cell receptor beta chains were all obtained from the same sample, sequenced in a study of T cells in severe cutaneous drug reactions (dated by TCRdb to the late 2010s). Sequencing was performed on donors who were patients with carbamazepine-induced Stevens-Johnson syndrome or toxic epidermal necrolysis (CBZ-SJS/TEN). The run used an Illumina MiSeq. For both bulk and single-cell sequencing, libraries were prepared with the iRepertoire multiplex PCR system and TCR subtype-specific primers. The reads went through TCRdb reprocessing, and each CDR3 protein sequence gets one entry with no DNA. The record for this sample contains 9,500 to 11,000 distinct CDR3 sequences. Roughly 23% of the sample is held by the ten biggest clonotypes. The sample comprised cells from a skin blister. According to the study, the label for this sample's cell subset or site signals: unsorted cells from skin lesion blisters. Every receptor here comes from a human donor with Stevens-Johnson syndrome, a severe cutaneous drug reaction.

The chain employs TRBV29-1 and TRBJ2-7; the TCRdb D gene call, TRBD1, has no DNA to confirm it. Per germline, CDR1 SQVTM and CDR2 ANQGSEA. The CDR3 totals 12 residues. The CDR3: CSINQGSYEQYF.

The chain uses TRBV29-1 and TRBJ1-5. Germline lookup yields CDR1 SQVTM and CDR2 ANQGSEA. The CDR3 length is 13 residues. CDR3: CSVEVSRDQPQHF.

This rearrangement joins TRBV20-1 to TRBJ2-7; TCRdb outputs TRBD2, but without DNA this stays unchecked. This CDR3 comprises 15 residues. CDR1 and CDR2 (germline): DFQATT, SNEGSKA (reference sequence). The CDR3 is CSARDSGRASYEQYF.

This chain connects TRBV29-1 to TRBJ2-7; with no DNA, the TCRdb D assignment of TRBD1 cannot be verified. This CDR3 has 14 residues. Germline CDR1 reads SQVTM; CDR2 reads ANQGSEA. The CDR3 sequence: CSVCKDGEKDEQYF.

V usage is TRBV20-1 and J usage is TRBJ2-7. Germline CDR1 and CDR2: DFQATT and SNEGSKA (reference sequence). This CDR3 has 14 amino acids. CDR3: CSARETTMGYEQYF.

CDR3: CSAPLEVSGRAILYEQYF. V gene TRBV20-1 combines with J gene TRBJ2-7; TCRdb designates TRBD2, a call that cannot be tested without DNA. Germline V CDR1 and CDR2: DFQATT, SNEGSKA (reference sequence). This CDR3 region has 18 residues.

The chain uses TRBV10-2 and TRBJ1-2; TCRdb indicates TRBD1, and absent DNA this call remains unverified. The CDR3 loop spans 14 amino acids. Germline V CDR1 and CDR2: WSHSY, SAAADI. This CDR3 is CASSDQGLLGGYTF.

The chain combines TRBV15 with TRBJ2-7; TCRdb's D call, TRBD1, is unchecked because there is no DNA. CDR1 LNHNV and CDR2 YYDKDF come from the germline V gene (reference sequence). The CDR3 totals 16 residues. This chain's CDR3 is CATSHDRGLSSYEQYF.

The V and J genes are TRBV29-1 and TRBJ2-1. The CDR3 is 11 residues long. From germline, CDR1 is SQVTM and CDR2 ANQGSEA. The CDR3 spells CSVEGNNEQFF.

The gene calls are TRBV20-1 and TRBJ2-7; the TCRdb D gene call, TRBD2, has no DNA to confirm it. CDR1 is DFQATT, CDR2 SNEGSKA, per germline (reference sequence). The CDR3 runs to 14 residues. The CDR3 reads CSATSGLAAFEQYF.

The chain employs TRBV29-1 and TRBJ1-2; TCRdb's D call, TRBD1, is unchecked because there is no DNA. The CDR3 contains 15 residues. CDR1 and CDR2 (germline): SQVTM, ANQGSEA. CDR3 sequence: CSVSEAGTGAYGYTF.

The V gene is TRBV29-1, the J gene TRBJ1-1. The germline V gene encodes CDR1 SQVTM and CDR2 ANQGSEA. This CDR3 has 13 amino acids. CDR3 sequence: CSVGVHQNTEAFF.

This clonotype is deemed medium-sized by its frequency. The chain uses TRBV20-1 and TRBJ2-7; TCRdb gives TRBD1 as the D gene, but with no DNA this cannot be confirmed. This CDR3 has 13 residues. Germline CDR1 reads DFQATT; CDR2 reads SNEGSKA (reference sequence). The CDR3 loop reads CSASQGGSYEQYF.

The chain couples TRBV20-1 to TRBJ1-1. The CDR3 sequence is 16 residues long. Germline CDR1 and CDR2: DFQATT and SNEGSKA (reference sequence). This chain's CDR3 is CRGRGSSCIANTEAFF.

This rearrangement joins TRBV3-1 to TRBJ2-3. Germline CDR1 reads LGHDT; CDR2 reads YNNKEL (reference sequence). The CDR3 length is 14 residues. The CDR3 is CASSQVHLTDTQYF.

The rearrangement joins TRBV20-1 to TRBJ1-5; the D call of TRBD1 rests on TCRdb alone, since no DNA is present to check it. CDR1 and CDR2 (germline): DFQATT, SNEGSKA (reference sequence). The CDR3 spans 14 residues. The CDR3 region is CSAFNTGVDQPQHF.

The genes are TRBV29-1 and TRBJ2-1; absent DNA, TCRdb's TRBD1 call cannot be checked. CDR3 length: 13 amino acids. Germline CDR1 SQVTM, CDR2 ANQGSEA. Here the CDR3 reads CSVGGTTYNEQFF.

CDR3 loop: CASSPSRGITYEQYF. V usage is TRBV18 and J usage is TRBJ2-7; with no DNA, the TCRdb D assignment of TRBD1 cannot be verified. Germline assignment: CDR1 KGHSH and CDR2 LQKENI. The length of the CDR3 is 15 residues.

V is TRBV20-1 and J is TRBJ2-3; TCRdb picks TRBD1, but there is no DNA to check that call. Germline CDR1 and CDR2: DFQATT and SNEGSKA (reference sequence). The CDR3 is 17 residues long. CDR3: CSARDRLGGSEADTQYF.

In terms of frequency, this clonotype is medium-sized. The V and J genes are TRBV12-3 or TRBV12-4 and TRBJ2-2. The CDR3 extends over 12 amino acids. The CDR3 loop reads CASTFNTGELFF.